This TCR beta chain comes out of a study of long-term antiretroviral therapy in people with HIV. Whole-study findings and limits: Increased diversity was seen after ART, yet it remained lower than in transplant donor controls.

Survey-level resolution applied to immunoSEQ assay v3.0. Here immunoSEQ multiplex PCR was the method, and the copy in TCRdb shows in-frame clones only, minus some. The repertoire holds fewer than 30,000 clones, with approximately 83% as singletons. This clone was picked up one time. What it binds is unknown. The input for sequencing was unsorted PBMCs, taken 0.7 years before starting antiretroviral therapy. This receptor was obtained from a man in his thirties or forties with HIV.

In DNA, the CDR3 is TGCAGCGGGGGGACTAGCGGAGATACGCAGTATTTT. The encoded protein is CSGGTSGDTQYF. This chain uses TRBV29-1 with TRBJ2-3, with 11 nucleotides matching TRBD2. The CDR3 totals 12 residues. In germline, CDR1 is SQVTM, CDR2 ANQGSEA. Trimming cost V 7 bases and J 5 bases; bases outside gene matches: 2.